This T cell receptor beta chain was identified in a study of blood T cells in healthy people across ages. Findings of the study overall: Across the age range, TCR beta diversity per million T cells fell in a roughly linear way. Naive T cell percentage strongly correlated with TCR beta diversity.

A remark on this clonotype: Its target is unknown.

Trimming cost V 4 bases and J 5 bases, with 13 bases left between them. From germline, CDR1 is SGHTA and CDR2 FQGNSA. This CDR3 has 14 amino acids. Combining a sample-barcoded 5' primer with a J-beta primer mix, a second PCR ran for roughly 6 to 12 cycles. TCRdb re-called the 5' RACE reads through MiXCR, storing one row per CDR3 protein. The sample has 700,000 or so distinct CDR3 sequences, around two fifths seen once. What was sequenced was blood. This sequence was found in a man at least 80 years old in good health. The rearrangement joins TRBV7-2 to TRBJ2-3; either TRBD1 or TRBD2 may supply D (6 bases each). The CDR3 region is CASSSRGRGDTQYF. As DNA, the CDR3 is TGTGCCAGCAGCTCCCGGGGGCGAGGAGATACGCAGTATTTT.